Listed below are T cell receptor beta chains from one sample, sequenced in a study of blood T cells in healthy people across ages. One entry per CDR3 protein results from TCRdb running MiXCR on the 5' RACE reads. The sample lists 650,000 to 1,000,000 distinct CDR3 sequences; 35% to 40% were seen once. Material: blood. These receptors were obtained from a man aged 18 to 35 in good health. Both conserved end residues are part of each CDR3. Each record gives: V gene, clone size, D gene, J gene, CDR3 protein, CDR3 DNA. The D gene is left open where the match is weak. Rows give clone size only sometimes, using once, few, many, or a class for an expanded clone.

TRBV7-2	NA	NA	TRBJ2-7	CASSLASQGSGGGYEQYF	TGTGCCAGCAGCTTAGCTTCGCAAGGGTCAGGGGGAGGCTACGAGCAGTACTTC
TRBV2	NA	NA	TRBJ1-2	CASSSGRKVYGYTF	TGTGCCAGCAGTTCTGGACGGAAGGTTTATGGCTACACCTTC
TRBV12-3/TRBV12-4	NA	NA	TRBJ2-7	CASTESQGLFYEQYF	TGTGCCAGCACCGAGTCCCAGGGGCTTTTCTACGAGCAGTACTTC
TRBV27	NA	NA	TRBJ1-5	CASSSPNWQPQHF	TGTGCCAGCAGTTCCCCAAATTGGCAGCCCCAGCATTTT
TRBV2	NA	NA	TRBJ2-7	CASSVYRPNSYEQYF	TGTGCCAGCAGTGTATACAGGCCGAACTCCTACGAGCAGTACTTC
TRBV7-2	few	NA	TRBJ2-3	CASSLVRGNTQYF	TGTGCCAGCAGCTTAGTCCGTGGCAATACGCAGTATTTT
TRBV7-9	few	NA	TRBJ1-2	CASSSPGGGRSGYTF	TGTGCCAGCAGCTCACCGGGGGGGGGAAGGTCTGGCTACACCTTC
TRBV5-1	NA	NA	TRBJ1-1	CASSLGASTEAFF	TGCGCCAGCAGCTTGGGGGCAAGCACTGAAGCTTTCTTT
TRBV3-1	NA	TRBD2	TRBJ2-3	CASSQGSGGGVDTQYF	TGTGCCAGCAGCCAAGGGAGTGGCGGGGGGGTTGATACGCAGTATTTT
TRBV12-3/TRBV12-4	NA	NA	TRBJ2-1	CASSPRGEQFF	TGTGCCAGCAGTCCGCGTGGTGAGCAGTTCTTC
TRBV6-2/TRBV6-3	NA	NA	TRBJ1-2	CASSYEVGGAAEGYTF	TGTGCCAGCAGTTACGAAGTCGGGGGCGCCGCGGAAGGCTACACCTTC
TRBV9	once	TRBD1	TRBJ1-1	CANSVRDRNTEAFF	TGTGCCAACAGCGTTCGGGACAGGAACACTGAAGCTTTCTTT
TRBV6-6	many	NA	TRBJ1-1	CASSYSGQTNTEAFF	TGTGCCAGCAGTTACTCCGGGCAGACGAACACTGAAGCTTTCTTT
TRBV5-1	few	NA	TRBJ2-7	CASSPVGRNYYEQYF	TGCGCCAGCAGCCCAGTAGGACGGAACTACTACGAGCAGTACTTC
TRBV9	NA	NA	TRBJ2-3	CATPWTDTQYF	TGTGCCACCCCTTGGACAGATACGCAGTATTTT
TRBV18	NA	NA	TRBJ1-4	CASSTSSGAIEKLFF	TGTGCCAGCTCTACTTCCTCAGGGGCTATTGAAAAACTGTTTTTT
TRBV5-1	NA	TRBD2	TRBJ2-7	CASSLLAGVTSYNEQYF	TGCGCCAGCAGCTTATTAGCGGGGGTCACCTCCTACAATGAGCAGTACTTC
TRBV7-2	few	TRBD2	TRBJ2-2	CASSLTSGGINTGELFF	TGTGCCAGCAGCTTAACTAGCGGGGGTATCAACACCGGGGAGCTGTTTTTT
TRBV12-3/TRBV12-4	few	TRBD2	TRBJ2-5	CASTPFSLAGQETQYF	TGTGCCAGCACCCCGTTCTCACTAGCGGGGCAAGAGACCCAGTACTTC
TRBV9	once	TRBD2	TRBJ2-3	CASSAGLAGGRGDTQYF	TGTGCCAGCAGCGCTGGACTAGCGGGGGGCCGAGGAGATACGCAGTATTTT
TRBV4-3	few	NA	TRBJ2-4	CASSQAYFSAGEQYF	TGCGCCAGCAGCCAAGCATATTTCTCGGCCGGAGAGCAGTACTTC
TRBV28	NA	TRBD2	TRBJ2-5	CASIPLLAGVRNEQYF	TGTGCCAGCATCCCGCTATTAGCGGGGGTTCGCAATGAGCAGTACTTC
TRBV9	few	NA	TRBJ1-2	CASSAETGSYGYTF	TGTGCCAGCAGCGCGGAGACTGGTAGCTATGGCTACACCTTC
TRBV5-1	NA	NA	TRBJ2-3	CASSSLGRGADTQYF	TGCGCCAGCAGCTCCCTGGGTCGAGGGGCAGATACGCAGTATTTT
TRBV20-1	few	NA	TRBJ2-5	CSARGMGDQETQYF	TGCAGTGCTAGAGGGATGGGGGACCAAGAGACCCAGTACTTC
TRBV7-2	NA	TRBD1	TRBJ2-2	CASSPRGQGHTGELFF	TGTGCCAGCAGCCCCCGGGGACAGGGTCACACCGGGGAGCTGTTTTTT
TRBV12-3/TRBV12-4	NA	TRBD1	TRBJ1-4	CASRDGTGANEKLFF	TGTGCCAGCAGAGATGGGACAGGGGCTAATGAAAAACTGTTTTTT
TRBV4-2	NA	NA	TRBJ1-1	CASSQDLRGVGVRAEAFF	TGTGCCAGCAGCCAAGATCTTCGGGGGGTCGGGGTACGGGCTGAAGCTTTCTTT
TRBV20-1	few	NA	TRBJ2-5	CSATITKSYYQETQYF	TGCAGTGCCACAATCACAAAAAGCTATTACCAAGAGACCCAGTACTTC